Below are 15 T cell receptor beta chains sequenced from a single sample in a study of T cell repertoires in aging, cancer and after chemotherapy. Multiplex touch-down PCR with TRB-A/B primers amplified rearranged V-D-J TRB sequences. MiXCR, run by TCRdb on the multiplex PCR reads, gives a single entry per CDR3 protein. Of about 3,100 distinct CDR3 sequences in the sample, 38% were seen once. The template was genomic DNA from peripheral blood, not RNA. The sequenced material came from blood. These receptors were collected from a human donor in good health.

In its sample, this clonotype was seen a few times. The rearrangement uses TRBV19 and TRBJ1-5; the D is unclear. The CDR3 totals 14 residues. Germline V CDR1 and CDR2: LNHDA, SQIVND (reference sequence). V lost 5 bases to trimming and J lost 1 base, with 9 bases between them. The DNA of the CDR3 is TGTGCCAGTAGTGATTTGGGGAGCAATCAGCCCCAGCATTTT. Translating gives CASSDLGSNQPQHF.

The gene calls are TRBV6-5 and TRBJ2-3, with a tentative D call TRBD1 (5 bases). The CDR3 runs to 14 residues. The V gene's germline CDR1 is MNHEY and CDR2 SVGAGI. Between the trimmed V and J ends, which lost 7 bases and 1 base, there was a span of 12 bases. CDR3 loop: CASKQVFGTDTQYF. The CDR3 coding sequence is TGTGCCAGCAAACAGGTATTCGGCACAGATACGCAGTATTTT.

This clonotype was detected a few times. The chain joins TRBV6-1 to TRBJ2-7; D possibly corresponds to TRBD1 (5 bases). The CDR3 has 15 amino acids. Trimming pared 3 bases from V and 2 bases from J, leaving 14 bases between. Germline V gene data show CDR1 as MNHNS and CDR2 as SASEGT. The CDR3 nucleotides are TGTGCCAGCAGTGATCGGATTAGCAGGGCCTACGAGCAGTACTTC. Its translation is CASSDRISRAYEQYF.

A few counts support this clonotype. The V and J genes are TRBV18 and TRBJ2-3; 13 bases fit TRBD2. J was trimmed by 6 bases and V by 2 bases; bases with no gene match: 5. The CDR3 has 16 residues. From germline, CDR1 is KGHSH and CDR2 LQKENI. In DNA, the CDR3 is TGTGCCAGCTCACCAAGGACTAGCGGGGGCCAGGATACGCAGTATTTT. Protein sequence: CASSPRTSGGQDTQYF.

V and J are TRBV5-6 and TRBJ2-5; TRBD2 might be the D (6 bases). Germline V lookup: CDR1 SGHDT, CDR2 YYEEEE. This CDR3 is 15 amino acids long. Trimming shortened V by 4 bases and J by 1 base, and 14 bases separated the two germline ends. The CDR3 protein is CASSPAGGAQETQYF. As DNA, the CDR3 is TGTGCCAGCAGCCCCGCCGGGGGAGCCCAAGAGACCCAGTACTTC.

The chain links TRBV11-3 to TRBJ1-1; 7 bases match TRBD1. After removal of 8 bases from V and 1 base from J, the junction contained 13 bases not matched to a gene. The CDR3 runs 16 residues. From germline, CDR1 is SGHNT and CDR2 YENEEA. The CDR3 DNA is TGTGCCAGCCGCCGGCCGGGACAGATGACGAACACTGAAGCTTTCTTT. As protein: CASRRPGQMTNTEAFF.

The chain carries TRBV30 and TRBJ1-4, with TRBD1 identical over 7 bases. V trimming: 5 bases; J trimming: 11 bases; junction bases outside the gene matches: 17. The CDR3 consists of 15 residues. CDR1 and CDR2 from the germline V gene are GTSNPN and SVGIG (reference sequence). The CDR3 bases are TGTGCCTGGGGGAGCAGAACAGGGGCTATAGGGAAACTGTTTTTT. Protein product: CAWGSRTGAIGKLFF.

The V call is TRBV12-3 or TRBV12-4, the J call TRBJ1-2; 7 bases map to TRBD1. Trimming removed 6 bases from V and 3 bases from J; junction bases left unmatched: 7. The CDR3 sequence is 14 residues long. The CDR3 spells CASSRQGSDYGYTF. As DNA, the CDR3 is TGTGCCAGCAGCCGACAGGGAAGCGACTATGGCTACACCTTC.

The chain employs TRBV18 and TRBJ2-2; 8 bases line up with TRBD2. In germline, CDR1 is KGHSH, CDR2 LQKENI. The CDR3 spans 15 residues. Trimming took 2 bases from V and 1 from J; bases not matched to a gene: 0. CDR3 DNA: TGTGCCAGCTCACCAAGCGGGGGGAACACCGGGGAGCTGTTTTTT. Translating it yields CASSPSGGNTGELFF.

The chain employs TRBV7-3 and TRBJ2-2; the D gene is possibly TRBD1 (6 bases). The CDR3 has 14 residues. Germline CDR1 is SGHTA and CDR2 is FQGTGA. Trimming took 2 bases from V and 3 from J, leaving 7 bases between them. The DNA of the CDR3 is TGTGCCAGCAGCTTAGGACAGCACACCGGGGAGCTGTTTTTT. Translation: CASSLGQHTGELFF.

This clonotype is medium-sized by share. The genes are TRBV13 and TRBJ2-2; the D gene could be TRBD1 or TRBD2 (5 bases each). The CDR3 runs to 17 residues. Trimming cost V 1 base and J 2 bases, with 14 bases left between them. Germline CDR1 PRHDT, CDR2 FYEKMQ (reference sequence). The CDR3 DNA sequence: TGTGCCAGCAGCTTAGACCCGGGGCGGATAAACACCGGGGAGCTGTTTTTT. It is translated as CASSLDPGRINTGELFF.

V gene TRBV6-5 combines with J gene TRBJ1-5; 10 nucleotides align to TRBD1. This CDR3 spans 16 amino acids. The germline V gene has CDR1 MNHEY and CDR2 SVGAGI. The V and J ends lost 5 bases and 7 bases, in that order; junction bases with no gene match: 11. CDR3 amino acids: CASSPEGTGAGQPQHF. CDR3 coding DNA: TGTGCCAGCAGTCCGGAGGGGACAGGGGCGGGCCAGCCCCAGCATTTT.

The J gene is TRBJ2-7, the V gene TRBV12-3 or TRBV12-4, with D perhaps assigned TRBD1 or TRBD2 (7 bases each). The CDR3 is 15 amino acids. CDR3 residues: CASGLYSGGLYEQYF. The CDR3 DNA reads TGTGCTAGTGGTTTATACTCAGGGGGACTATACGAGCAGTACTTC.

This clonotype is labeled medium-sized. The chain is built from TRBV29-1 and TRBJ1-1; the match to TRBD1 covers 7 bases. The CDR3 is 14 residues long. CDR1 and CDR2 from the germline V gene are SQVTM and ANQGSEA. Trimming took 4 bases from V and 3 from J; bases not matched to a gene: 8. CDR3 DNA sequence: TGCAGCGTTGCCTCTGAGACAGGGTACACTGAAGCTTTCTTT. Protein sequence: CSVASETGYTEAFF.

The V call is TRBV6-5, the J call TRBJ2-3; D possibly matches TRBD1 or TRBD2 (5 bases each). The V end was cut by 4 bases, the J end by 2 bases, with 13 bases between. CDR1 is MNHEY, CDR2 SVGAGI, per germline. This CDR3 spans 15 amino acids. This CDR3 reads CASSSRDGHTDTQYF. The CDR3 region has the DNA TGTGCCAGCAGTTCCCGGGACGGTCACACAGATACGCAGTATTTT.